The entry that follows covers one T cell receptor beta chain sequence. The record originates from a study of blood T cells in healthy people across ages. Aged roughly 6 to 100, donors were systemically healthy Caucasians from Russia. Staff drew ten milliliters of peripheral blood from each donor. Through a sample-barcoded 5' primer and a J-beta primer mix, a second PCR was run for roughly 7 to 11 cycles. Via MiXCR, TCRdb re-called the 5' RACE reads, giving one row per CDR3 protein. This table holds some 920,000 distinct CDR3 sequences, about 53% found once. From germline, CDR1 is DFQATT and CDR2 SNEGSKA (reference sequence). Trimming pared 1 base from V and 5 bases from J, leaving 12 bases between. This CDR3 contains 13 residues.

This chain joins TRBV20-1 and TRBJ2-7; D unclear. Source material: blood. The sequence was obtained from a woman aged 60 to 75 in good health. The DNA for the CDR3 is TGCAGTGCTAGAGGGGTAGTGAGGAACGAGCAGTACTTC. Amino acids: CSARGVVRNEQYF.